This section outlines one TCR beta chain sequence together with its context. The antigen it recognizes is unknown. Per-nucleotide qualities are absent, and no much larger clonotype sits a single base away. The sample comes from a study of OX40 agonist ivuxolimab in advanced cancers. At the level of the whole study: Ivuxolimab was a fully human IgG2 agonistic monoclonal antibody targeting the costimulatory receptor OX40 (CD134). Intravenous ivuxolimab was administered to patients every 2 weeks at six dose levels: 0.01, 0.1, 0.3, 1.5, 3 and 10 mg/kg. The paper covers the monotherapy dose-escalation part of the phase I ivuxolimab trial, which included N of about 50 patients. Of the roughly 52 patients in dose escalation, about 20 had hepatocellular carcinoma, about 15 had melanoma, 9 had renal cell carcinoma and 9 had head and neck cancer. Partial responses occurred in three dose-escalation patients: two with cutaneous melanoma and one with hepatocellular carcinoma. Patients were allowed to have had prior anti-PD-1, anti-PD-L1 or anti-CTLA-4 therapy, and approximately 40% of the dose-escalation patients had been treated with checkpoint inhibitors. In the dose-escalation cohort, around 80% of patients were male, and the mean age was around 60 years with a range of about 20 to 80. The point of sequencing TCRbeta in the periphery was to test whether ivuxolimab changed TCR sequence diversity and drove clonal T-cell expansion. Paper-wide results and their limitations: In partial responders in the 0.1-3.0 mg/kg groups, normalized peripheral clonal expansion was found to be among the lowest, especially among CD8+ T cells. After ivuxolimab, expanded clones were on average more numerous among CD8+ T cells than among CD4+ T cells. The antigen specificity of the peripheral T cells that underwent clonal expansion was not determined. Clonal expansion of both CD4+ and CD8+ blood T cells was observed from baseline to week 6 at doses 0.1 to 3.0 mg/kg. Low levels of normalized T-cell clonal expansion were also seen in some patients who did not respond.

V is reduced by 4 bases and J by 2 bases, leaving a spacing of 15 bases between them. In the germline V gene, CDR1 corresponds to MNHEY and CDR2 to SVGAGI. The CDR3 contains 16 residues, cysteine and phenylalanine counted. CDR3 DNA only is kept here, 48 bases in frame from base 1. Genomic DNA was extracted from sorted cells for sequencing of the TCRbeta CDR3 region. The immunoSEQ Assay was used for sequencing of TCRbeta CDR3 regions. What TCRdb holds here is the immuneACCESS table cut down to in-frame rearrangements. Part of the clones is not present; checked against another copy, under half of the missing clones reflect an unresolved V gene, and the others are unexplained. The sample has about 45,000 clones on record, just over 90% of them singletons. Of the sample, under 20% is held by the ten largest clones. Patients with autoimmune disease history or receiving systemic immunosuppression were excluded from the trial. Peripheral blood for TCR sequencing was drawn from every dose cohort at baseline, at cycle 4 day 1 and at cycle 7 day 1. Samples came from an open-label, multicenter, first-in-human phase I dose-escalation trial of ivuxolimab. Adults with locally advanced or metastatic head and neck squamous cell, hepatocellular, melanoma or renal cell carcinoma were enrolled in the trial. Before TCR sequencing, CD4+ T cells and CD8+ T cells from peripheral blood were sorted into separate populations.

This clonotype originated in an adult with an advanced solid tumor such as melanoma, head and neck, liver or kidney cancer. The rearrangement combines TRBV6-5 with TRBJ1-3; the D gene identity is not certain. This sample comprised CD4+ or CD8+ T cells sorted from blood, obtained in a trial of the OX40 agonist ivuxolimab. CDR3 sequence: CASSFLVGDAGNTIYF. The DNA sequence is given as TGTGCCAGCAGTTTCTTAGTAGGCGATGCTGGAAACACCATATATTTT.